Presented here are 28 T cell receptor beta chains from one specimen sequenced in a study of blood T cell repertoires in COVID-19. The assay was immunoSEQ multiplex PCR, and TCRdb's table has in-frame clones only and misses some. The sample holds around 140,000 clones, about four fifths seen once. Input material: peripheral blood. These receptors were collected from a man aged 25-45 years with COVID-19, enrolled during active disease.

The genes are TRBV11-2 and TRBJ2-3; weak D call: TRBD2 (6 bases). The CDR3 is 15 amino acids. Trimming removed 1 base at V and 0 bases at J, with 8 bases between. Looked up from germline, CDR1 is SGHAT and CDR2 is FQNNGV. CDR3 nucleotides: TGTGCCAGCAGCTTAGGGGGGGTTAGCACAGATACGCAGTATTTT. This gives the protein CASSLGGVSTDTQYF.

The CDR3 DNA is TGTGCCAGCAGCTTAGAATACAGGGCCAACTATGGCTACACCTTC. Translating gives CASSLEYRANYGYTF. The chain recombines TRBV7-2 with TRBJ1-2, with TRBD1 as a possible D gene (6 bases). V was clipped by 1 base and J by 2 bases, with 11 bases between them. The CDR3 covers 15 residues. Germline CDR1 reads SGHTA; CDR2 reads FQGNSA.

V and J are TRBV28 and TRBJ1-2; weak D call: TRBD1 (6 bases). The germline V gene encodes CDR1 MDHEN and CDR2 SYDVKM. The CDR3 consists of 18 residues. The V end was cut by 7 bases, the J end by 4 bases, with 28 bases between. CDR3 bases: TGTGCCAGCAACCCACACTTTGCGCGGGGGCAGTCTAGCTATGGCTACACCTTC. This sequence encodes CASNPHFARGQSSYGYTF.

V gene TRBV28 combines with J gene TRBJ2-1; 11 nucleotides match TRBD2. The germline CDR1 and CDR2 sequences are MDHEN and SYDVKM. The V gene end was trimmed by 4 bases and the J gene end by 3 bases; junction bases not matched to a gene: 2. The CDR3 contains 15 residues. The CDR3 DNA reads as TGTGCCAGCAGTTCGCTAGCGGGAGGCTACAATGAGCAGTTCTTC. This translates into CASSSLAGGYNEQFF.

The chain couples TRBV9 to TRBJ2-3, with 12 bases matching TRBD2. The germline CDR1 and CDR2 sequences are SGDLS and YYNGEE. The V and J ends lost 3 bases and 3 bases, in that order; junction bases with no gene match: 5. The CDR3 extends over 16 amino acids. CDR3 nucleotide sequence: TGTGCCAGCAGCGCCGGACTAGCGGGATTGACAGATACGCAGTATTTT. Its protein is CASSAGLAGLTDTQYF.

The chain carries TRBV5-8 and TRBJ2-2; 9 nucleotides match TRBD1. The CDR3 is 16 residues long. The J segment lost 5 bases and the V segment lost 2 bases, leaving 7 bases of the junction unmatched. The germline V gene encodes CDR1 SGHTS and CDR2 YDEGEE. CDR3 bases: TGTGCCAGCAGCTTTAAACGGACAGGGGTTACCGGGGAGCTGTTTTTT. It translates to CASSFKRTGVTGELFF. The entire variable domain, with the rest obtained from reference TRBV5-8 and TRBJ2-2, is as follows: EAGVTQSPTHLIKTRGQQATLRCSPISGHTSVYWYQQALGLGLQFLLWYDEGEERNRGNFPPRFSGRQFPNYSSELNVNALELEDSALYLCASSFKRTGVTGELFFGEGSRLTVL.

This rearrangement joins TRBV6-2 or TRBV6-3 to TRBJ2-7; 9 positions agree with TRBD2. CDR3 size: 15 residues. Trimming at V came to 6 bases and at J to 5 bases, leaving 11 bases not matched to a gene. CDR1 MNHEY and CDR2 SVGEGT come from the germline V gene. CDR3 in amino acids: CASSSTSGWAHEQYF. CDR3 DNA: TGTGCCAGCAGCTCCACTAGCGGGTGGGCCCACGAGCAGTACTTC.

The chain couples TRBV7-2 to TRBJ2-7, with D hard to call. The V gene lost 2 bases and the J gene lost 3 bases, with 14 bases spanning the gap. Germline V gives CDR1 SGHTA, CDR2 FQGNSA. The CDR3 is 15 amino acids. The CDR3 nucleotides read TGTGCCAGCAGCTTAACCCGACCAGCAGGCTACGAGCAGTACTTC. Residues: CASSLTRPAGYEQYF.

The chain recombines TRBV28 with TRBJ1-5; possible D gene TRBD1, 6 bases. Germline CDR1 MDHEN, CDR2 SYDVKM. Deletions cut 10 bases from V and 3 bases from J, with 16 bases between. The CDR3 loop spans 14 amino acids. For the CDR3, the DNA is TGTGCCATTAGGGGGTCGGGATTCAATCAGCCCCAGCATTTT. This gives the protein CAIRGSGFNQPQHF.

The chain couples TRBV2 to TRBJ1-1, with D unresolved. CDR1 and CDR2 (germline): SNHLY, FYNNEI. The V end was cut by 2 bases, the J end by 3 bases, with 13 bases between. This CDR3 contains 15 residues. The CDR3 nucleotides read TGTGCCAGCAGTGAATTGGAGGGAGGGTACACTGAAGCTTTCTTT. Translated, it gives CASSELEGGYTEAFF.

Here the CDR3 DNA reads TGTGCCAGCGGAGATGGTGGTGAAGCTTTCTTT. This codes for CASGDGGEAFF. This chain joins TRBV27 and TRBJ1-1; D ambiguous. The V gene's germline CDR1 is MNHEY and CDR2 SMNVEV (reference sequence). The ends were cut back, 8 bases at V and 7 bases at J, with 11 bases in the middle. This CDR3 is built from 11 residues.

CDR3 sequence reads: CASKREAYNEQFF. Written as DNA, the CDR3 is TGTGCCAGTAAGCGGGAGGCCTACAATGAGCAGTTCTTC. The V and J genes are TRBV6-6 and TRBJ2-1, with 9 bases matching TRBD2. V shed 9 bases, J shed 2 bases, and the junction held 2 bases outside the gene matches. Germline V gives CDR1 MNHNY, CDR2 SVGAGI (reference sequence). This CDR3 has 13 amino acids.

The gene calls are TRBV18 and TRBJ2-3; TRBD2 agrees at 7 bases. After removal of 2 bases from V and 5 bases from J, the junction contained 4 bases not matched to a gene. CDR3 length: 14 residues. Looked up from germline, CDR1 is KGHSH and CDR2 is LQKENI. In DNA form, the CDR3 reads TGTGCCAGCTCACCAGGCGGGAGTTTAGATACGCAGTATTTT. This translates into CASSPGGSLDTQYF.

V and J are TRBV9 and TRBJ1-1; TRBD1 is a possible D gene (5 bases). V was shortened by 6 bases and J by 4 bases, with 16 bases between the two germline ends. This CDR3 region has 14 residues. Germline values: CDR1 SGDLS, CDR2 YYNGEE. CDR3 sequence: CASNPMGGTTEAFF. Written as DNA, the CDR3 is TGTGCCAGCAACCCCATGGGAGGGACCACTGAAGCTTTCTTT. The full variable domain, with the rest looked up from reference TRBV9 and TRBJ1-1, is DSGVTQTPKHLITATGQRVTLRCSPRSGDLSVYWYQQSLDQGLQFLIQYYNGEERAKGNILERFSAQQFPDLHSELNLSSLELGDSALYFCASNPMGGTTEAFFGQGTRLTVV.

The chain uses TRBV4-2 and TRBJ1-4; D is perhaps TRBD1 (6 bases). The CDR3 spans 18 residues. With 0 bases removed from V and 8 bases from J, the gap between germline ends came to 22 bases. Germline-derived CDR1 and CDR2 are LGHNA and YNFKEQ. CDR3 in DNA: TGTGCCAGCAGCCAAGAAAATCTCTCGGGGGGCGCAGAGGAAAAACTGTTTTTT. Translated, it gives CASSQENLSGGAEEKLFF.

V usage is TRBV24-1 and J usage is TRBJ1-6; D gene uncertain. Per the germline V gene, CDR1 is KGHDR and CDR2 is SFDVKD. The length of the CDR3 is 14 residues. Trimming stripped 6 bases from V and 6 bases from J, with 11 bases between. DNA of the CDR3: TGTGCCACCAGTCCAGTTGTTGGTAATTCACCCCTCCACTTT. Amino acid sequence: CATSPVVGNSPLHF.

This clone was observed once. V gene TRBV14 combines with J gene TRBJ2-3; D unresolved. CDR1 and CDR2 (germline): SGHDN, FVKESK. CDR3 size: 13 residues. V was clipped by 3 bases and J by 2 bases, with 6 bases between them. The CDR3 DNA sequence: TGTGCCAGCAGCCAGGCCGACACAGATACGCAGTATTTT. Translated, it gives CASSQADTDTQYF.

This clone appeared a few times. The chain links TRBV19 to TRBJ2-7; 7 bases agree with TRBD1. This CDR3 contains 13 residues. Trimming cost V 5 bases and J 7 bases; bases outside gene matches: 8. CDR1 and CDR2 (germline): LNHDA, SQIVND (reference sequence). The CDR3 sequence is CASSDTGVWEQYF. CDR3 nucleotide sequence: TGTGCCAGTAGTGACACAGGGGTTTGGGAGCAGTACTTC.

The chain employs TRBV2 and TRBJ2-4; D possibly corresponds to TRBD2 (5 bases). The CDR3 loop spans 14 amino acids. V shed 8 bases and J shed 2 bases, with 13 bases lying between them. Looked up from germline, CDR1 is SNHLY and CDR2 is FYNNEI. The CDR3 DNA sequence: TGTGCCAGCGAGTCGGACTGGACCAAAAACATTCAGTACTTC. This sequence encodes CASESDWTKNIQYF.

The chain is built from TRBV5-5 and TRBJ2-2; perhaps TRBD2 as D (6 bases). The CDR3 covers 16 residues. Per the germline V gene, CDR1 is SGHKS and CDR2 is YYEKEE (reference sequence). Trimming pared 4 bases from V and 1 base from J, leaving 14 bases between. This CDR3 is CASSLIWGGNTGELFF. The CDR3 nucleotides read TGTGCCAGCAGCCTGATATGGGGAGGGAACACCGGGGAGCTGTTTTTT.

V and J are TRBV14 and TRBJ1-3; 9 bases align to TRBD1. Trimming at V came to 2 bases and at J to 8 bases, leaving 7 bases not matched to a gene. This CDR3 has 15 amino acids. In germline, CDR1 is SGHDN, CDR2 FVKESK. Here the CDR3 DNA reads TGTGCCAGCAGCCAACACAGGGGGCAGGTGGACACCATATATTTT. Translating it yields CASSQHRGQVDTIYF.

This clone was counted once. The chain has TRBV27 and TRBJ1-5, with 8 bases matching TRBD1. After removal of 7 bases from V and 1 base from J, the junction contained 3 bases not matched to a gene. This CDR3 is 14 amino acids long. Germline V lookup: CDR1 MNHEY, CDR2 SMNVEV (reference sequence). CDR3 residues: CASTRQGSNQPQHF. The CDR3 DNA reads as TGTGCCAGCACCCGACAGGGGAGCAATCAGCCCCAGCATTTT.

The chain carries TRBV24-1 and TRBJ2-5, with 9 bases fitting TRBD1. Germline values: CDR1 KGHDR, CDR2 SFDVKD. V gave up 5 bases and J gave up 3 bases; unmatched junction bases: 6. The CDR3 length is 15 residues. The CDR3 DNA is TGTGCCACCAGTGCAGGACAGGGGTGGGAAGAGACCCAGTACTTC. Its protein is CATSAGQGWEETQYF.

The DNA of the CDR3 is TGTGCCAGCAGTGAAGCGCTTCTAAGAAGCTCTGGAAACACCATATATTTT. It translates to CASSEALLRSSGNTIYF. This chain uses TRBV6-1 with TRBJ1-3; D not resolved. Trimming cost V 0 bases and J 0 bases, with 12 bases left between them. The length of the CDR3 is 17 residues. The germline CDR1 and CDR2 sequences are MNHNS and SASEGT.

This clone occurred a few times. The rearrangement links TRBV19 to TRBJ1-5, with unresolved D. Germline V gene sequence: CDR1 LNHDA, CDR2 SQIVND (reference sequence). The ends were cut back, 7 bases at V and 1 base at J, with 14 bases in the middle. The CDR3 length is 15 residues. The CDR3 DNA is TGTGCCAGTAAGTCGGGTGGGTCCAGCAATCAGCCCCAGCATTTT. As protein: CASKSGGSSNQPQHF.

The J gene is TRBJ1-1, the V gene TRBV19; possibly TRBD1 for D (6 bases). Germline CDR1 LNHDA, CDR2 SQIVND (reference sequence). The CDR3 has 14 residues. Trimming shortened V by 8 bases and J by 1 base, and 14 bases separated the two germline ends. CDR3 DNA sequence: TGTGCCAGTTCATACAGGGTAGAGAACACTGAAGCTTTCTTT. This sequence encodes CASSYRVENTEAFF.

A single count supports this clone. The chain joins TRBV30 to TRBJ2-1; D perhaps matches TRBD2 (6 bases). CDR3 length equals 14 residues. The V and J ends lost 0 bases and 5 bases respectively, with 11 bases between them. In germline, CDR1 is GTSNPN, CDR2 SVGIG (reference sequence). The CDR3 bases are TGTGCCTGGAGTGTTGGAGGGACGGACAATGAGCAGTTCTTC. Translated: CAWSVGGTDNEQFF.

DNA for the CDR3: TGCGCCAGCAGCCAAGATCAGTACAGGGTAGCTTTCTTT. Translated: CASSQDQYRVAFF. The chain links TRBV4-3 to TRBJ1-1, with D perhaps TRBD1 (6 bases). Germline CDR1 LGHNA, CDR2 YSLEER. This CDR3 contains 13 residues. V gave up 0 bases and J gave up 10 bases, with 12 bases separating them.